The 22 T cell receptor beta chains presented below share a single source sample, sequenced in a study of cytomegalovirus exposure and HLA in healthy donors. Primers included in the PCR were 60 Vbeta and 13 Jbeta primers. Sequencing was performed with immunoSEQ multiplex PCR; in TCRdb, only in-frame clones are kept and a portion is missing. The sample includes 100,000 to 150,000 clones, 70% to 80% seen only once; the top ten take 4%. Sequenced material: PBMCs. The origin of the receptors is a man aged 40-49 years in good health and CMV-seropositive.

The gene calls are TRBV25-1 and TRBJ1-1, with 10 bases that match TRBD1. The CDR3 runs to 16 residues. V trimming: 3 bases; J trimming: 1 base; junction bases outside the gene matches: 5. Germline V gene sequence: CDR1 MGHDK, CDR2 SYGVNS. CDR3 coding DNA: TGTGCCAGCAGTGAGGACAGGGGGTATCGGAACACTGAAGCTTTCTTT. Its translation is CASSEDRGYRNTEAFF. Combining the CDR3 with reference TRBV25-1 and TRBJ1-1 gives the whole variable domain EADIYQTPRYLVIGTGKKITLECSQTMGHDKMYWYQQDPGMELHLIHYSYGVNSTEKGDLSSESTVSRIRTEHFPLTLESARPSHTSQYLCASSEDRGYRNTEAFFGQGTRLTVV.

CDR3 region: CASSSSPGTRNTEAFF. The DNA for the CDR3 is TGTGCCAGCAGCTCCTCTCCCGGGACACGGAACACTGAAGCTTTCTTT. The rearrangement uses TRBV5-6 and TRBJ1-1; D possibly corresponds to TRBD1 (6 bases). V was shortened by 3 bases and J by 1 base, with 16 bases between the two germline ends. Looked up from germline, CDR1 is SGHDT and CDR2 is YYEEEE. The CDR3 is made up of 16 amino acids.

The DNA for the CDR3 is TGTGCCAGCAGCCGGGCCGGGAGGGGTGGACAAGAGACCCAGTACTTC. It is translated as CASSRAGRGGQETQYF. The rearrangement uses TRBV5-4 and TRBJ2-5, with 8 bases fitting TRBD2. Germline assignment: CDR1 SGHNT and CDR2 YYREEE (reference sequence). V lost 4 bases and J lost 2; bases outside the gene matches: 10. The CDR3 length is 16 residues.

The gene calls are TRBV7-9 and TRBJ2-3, with 7 nucleotides matching TRBD2. CDR3 length: 15 residues. CDR1 is SEHNR, CDR2 FQNEAQ, per germline (reference sequence). Trimming cost V 1 base and J 4 bases; bases outside gene matches: 5. The CDR3 loop reads CASSLVREASDTQYF. As DNA, the CDR3 is TGTGCCAGCAGCTTAGTACGGGAGGCCTCAGATACGCAGTATTTT.

V is TRBV2 and J is TRBJ2-7, with 8 nucleotides matching TRBD2. The CDR3 spans 14 residues. Unmatched junction bases numbered 9, after V lost 5 bases and J lost 6 bases. Germline V gene lookup returns CDR1 SNHLY and CDR2 FYNNEI. The CDR3 sequence: CASSKSGSPLEQYF. In DNA form, the CDR3 reads TGTGCCAGCAGTAAGAGCGGGAGTCCCCTCGAGCAGTACTTC.

The V and J genes are TRBV11-2 and TRBJ2-7; TRBD1 aligns across 7 bases. The CDR3 runs to 13 residues. Germline loops: CDR1 SGHAT, CDR2 FQNNGV. The V segment lost 5 bases and the J segment 4 bases; nucleotides outside the gene matches: 5. CDR3 region: CASSPDRAYEQYF. CDR3 nucleotide sequence: TGTGCCAGCAGCCCAGACAGGGCATACGAGCAGTACTTC.

V gene TRBV7-3 combines with J gene TRBJ2-5; D may be TRBD1 (5 bases). Per the germline V gene, CDR1 is SGHTA and CDR2 is FQGTGA. Trimming removed 2 bases at V and 4 bases at J, with 14 bases between. The CDR3 totals 15 residues. The CDR3 protein is CASSLFGRVGETQYF. The CDR3 DNA sequence: TGTGCCAGCAGCTTATTTGGCAGGGTGGGAGAGACCCAGTACTTC.

This clone has a single count. The V and J genes are TRBV6-5 and TRBJ2-3, with TRBD2 matching 8 bases. The CDR3 covers 15 residues. The V gene's germline CDR1 is MNHEY and CDR2 SVGAGI. V dropped 5 bases and J dropped 5; count of bases not matched to a gene: 9. The CDR3 DNA is TGTGCCAGCAGTCAAACACCGGGACTAGGAGATACGCAGTATTTT. Translation: CASSQTPGLGDTQYF.

The rearrangement links TRBV7-6 to TRBJ2-1, with D possibly matching TRBD2 (6 bases). Germline values: CDR1 SGHVS, CDR2 FNYEAQ. The CDR3 sequence is 15 residues long. Trimming stripped 2 bases from V and 6 bases from J, with 14 bases between. CDR3 amino acids: CASSLRGDHANEQFF. The CDR3 DNA sequence: TGTGCCAGCAGCTTACGCGGGGACCATGCCAATGAGCAGTTCTTC.

This clone occurred once. The gene calls are TRBV5-1 and TRBJ2-1, with D perhaps TRBD2 (6 bases). Trimming removed 3 bases at V and 9 bases at J, with 16 bases between. The CDR3 has 14 residues. Germline V gene lookup returns CDR1 SGHRS and CDR2 YFSETQ. The CDR3 sequence: CASSSGLMGPEQFF. Written as DNA, the CDR3 is TGCGCCAGCAGCTCGGGACTGATGGGCCCTGAGCAGTTCTTC.

This chain joins TRBV27 and TRBJ2-4; 9 positions match TRBD1. Germline V lookup: CDR1 MNHEY, CDR2 SMNVEV (reference sequence). This CDR3 has 16 amino acids. J was trimmed by 1 base and V by 3 bases; bases with no gene match: 4. The CDR3 DNA reads as TGTGCCAGCAGTTTGACAGGGGGAACGGCCAAAAACATTCAGTACTTC. This codes for CASSLTGGTAKNIQYF.

The rearrangement links TRBV11-1 to TRBJ2-3; weak D call: TRBD2 (6 bases). The ends were cut back, 3 bases at V and 0 bases at J, with 10 bases in the middle. CDR1 and CDR2 (germline): SGHAT, FQDESV (reference sequence). There are 15 residues in the CDR3. The chain's CDR3 is CASSFSGASTDTQYF. CDR3 DNA sequence: TGTGCCAGCAGCTTTAGCGGAGCTAGCACAGATACGCAGTATTTT.

Comment on this clone: Other nucleotide sequences from this sample produce the same CDR3. V usage is TRBV5-1 and J usage is TRBJ2-7; 9 bases are shared with TRBD1. V dropped 0 bases and J dropped 2; count of bases not matched to a gene: 3. The CDR3 contains 15 residues. Germline assignment: CDR1 SGHRS and CDR2 YFSETQ. CDR3 coding DNA: TGCGCCAGCAGCTTGGGGACAGGGGCCCCCTACGAGCAGTACTTC. It encodes CASSLGTGAPYEQYF. Full variable domain (rest looked up from reference TRBV5-1 and TRBJ2-7): KAGVTQTPRYLIKTRGQQVTLSCSPISGHRSVSWYQQTPGQGLQFLFEYFSETQRNKGNFPGRFSGRQFSNSRSEMNVSTLELGDSALYLCASSLGTGAPYEQYFGPGTRLTVT.

This clone was counted a single time. The chain is built from TRBV5-6 and TRBJ2-5; D might be TRBD1 (6 bases). Near its end, the DNA agrees better with TRBJ2-7, so the J call may be wrong. Looked up from germline, CDR1 is SGHDT and CDR2 is YYEEEE. The CDR3 runs 15 residues. The CDR3 protein is CASSSYRDISYEQYF. The CDR3, as DNA: TGTGCCAGCAGCTCCTACCGGGACATAAGCTACGAGCAGTACTTC.

The chain uses TRBV10-3 and TRBJ1-2; 10 nucleotides line up with TRBD1. J was trimmed by 6 bases and V by 7 bases; bases with no gene match: 8. The CDR3 covers 14 residues. Germline V gene data show CDR1 as ENHRY and CDR2 as SYGVKD. CDR3 bases: TGTGCCATCACCGCTGGACAGGGGGAGCATGGCTACACCTTC. It encodes CAITAGQGEHGYTF.

This clone was seen a few times. In DNA, the CDR3 is TGTGCCAGGATCGACAGGAGGAATGAAAAACTGTTTTTT. Its protein is CARIDRRNEKLFF. The chain joins TRBV6-4 to TRBJ1-4; weak D call: TRBD1 (6 bases). V was pared by 9 bases and J by 5 bases, with 13 bases between. CDR3 length equals 13 residues. The germline V gene encodes CDR1 MRHNA and CDR2 SNTAGT.

This chain joins TRBV27 and TRBJ2-7; 8 bases agree with TRBD1. The junction had 2 bases not matched to a gene; V was cut back by 8 bases and J by 2 bases. CDR3 length: 12 residues. The germline V gene encodes CDR1 MNHEY and CDR2 SMNVEV (reference sequence). The CDR3 sequence is CASGTGTYEQYF. CDR3 sequence (DNA): TGTGCCAGCGGGACAGGTACCTACGAGCAGTACTTC.

The chain links TRBV4-3 to TRBJ2-1; 8 positions match TRBD2. This CDR3 is built from 15 residues. V lost 5 bases, J lost 3 bases, and 6 bases stayed unmatched. The germline V gene encodes CDR1 LGHNA and CDR2 YSLEER. In nucleotides, the CDR3 is TGCGCCAGCAGCGCCCTAGCGGGCGTCTACAATGAGCAGTTCTTC. As protein: CASSALAGVYNEQFF.

V gene TRBV5-6 combines with J gene TRBJ1-2, with no clear D. The CDR3 is 15 residues long. The germline gives CDR1 SGHDT, CDR2 YYEEEE. V lost 3 bases and J 5 bases, leaving 17 bases between the germline ends. CDR3 bases: TGTGCCAGCAGCTCCAGACGGGAATTTGGTTATGGCTACACCTTC. Residues: CASSSRREFGYGYTF.

The chain uses TRBV5-5 and TRBJ1-1; unclear D gene. CDR1 SGHKS and CDR2 YYEKEE come from the germline V gene (reference sequence). The CDR3 totals 14 residues. V dropped 4 bases and J dropped 7 bases, with 17 bases sitting between them. CDR3 sequence reads: CASSRDVLYGEAFF. CDR3 coding DNA: TGTGCCAGCAGCCGGGATGTGTTGTACGGTGAAGCTTTCTTT.

This clone was counted once. The chain couples TRBV10-3 to TRBJ1-1, with D possibly being TRBD1 (6 bases). Trimming removed 7 bases at V and 3 bases at J, with 18 bases between. CDR1 and CDR2 from the germline V gene are ENHRY and SYGVKD. The CDR3 loop spans 15 amino acids. The CDR3 DNA follows: TGTGCCATCACCCCCCGAGGGGGGGGCGACACTGAAGCTTTCTTT. This sequence encodes CAITPRGGGDTEAFF.

V gene TRBV6-5 combines with J gene TRBJ2-3, with 12 bases that match TRBD2. With 6 bases clipped from V and 3 bases from J, the junction kept 7 bases outside the gene matches. In germline, CDR1 is MNHEY, CDR2 SVGAGI. The CDR3 totals 16 residues. DNA of the CDR3: TGTGCCAGCAGCTACCTAGCGGGAGGGCCGACAGATACGCAGTATTTT. As protein: CASSYLAGGPTDTQYF.